This TCR beta chain was identified during a study of shared clonotypes between healthy human individuals. Profiled with immunoSEQ multiplex PCR; TCRdb holds only in-frame clones, not every one. The sample includes a few hundred thousand clones, roughly three quarters of them seen just once. Trimming cost V 5 bases and J 4 bases; bases outside gene matches: 17. This CDR3 region has 17 residues. Germline V gives CDR1 SGHNT, CDR2 YYREEE (reference sequence). This sequence was found in a woman aged 40-49 years in good health. Some clones in this sample may be carry-over from other donors' samples. This chain links TRBV5-4 with TRBJ2-7; 8 bases are a match to TRBD2. Material for sequencing was PBMCs. The CDR3 spells CASSTWAGGLVLYEQYF. The CDR3 nucleotides read TGTGCCAGCAGTACCTGGGCGGGAGGCCTTGTATTGTACGAGCAGTACTTC.